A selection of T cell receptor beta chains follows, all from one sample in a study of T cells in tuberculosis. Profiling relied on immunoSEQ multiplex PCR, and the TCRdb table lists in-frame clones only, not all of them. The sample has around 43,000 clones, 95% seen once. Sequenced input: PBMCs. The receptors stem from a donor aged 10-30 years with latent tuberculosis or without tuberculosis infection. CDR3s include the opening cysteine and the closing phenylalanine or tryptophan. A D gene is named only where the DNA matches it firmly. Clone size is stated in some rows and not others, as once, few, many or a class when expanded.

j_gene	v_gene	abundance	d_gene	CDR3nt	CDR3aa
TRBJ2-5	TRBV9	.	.	TGTGCCAGCAGCGTAGCTGGAGCGGAAGAGACCCAGTACTTC	CASSVAGAEETQYF
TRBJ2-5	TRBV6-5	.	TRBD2	TGTGCCAGCAGTTATGCTCTAGCGGGGGGTCAAGAGACCCAGTACTTC	CASSYALAGGQETQYF
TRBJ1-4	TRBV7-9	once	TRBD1	TGTGCCAGCAGACGGACAGGGGAAAAACTGTTTTTT	CASRRTGEKLFF
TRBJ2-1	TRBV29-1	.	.	TGCAGCCTCTCAGGGGCCGACAATGAGCAGTTCTTC	CSLSGADNEQFF
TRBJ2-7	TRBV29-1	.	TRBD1	TGCAGCGCCTCGGGGGACAGGGCCCCTCACGAGCAGTACTTC	CSASGDRAPHEQYF
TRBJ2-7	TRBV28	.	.	TGTGCCAGCAGAATGACAAGCTACGAGCAGTACTTC	CASRMTSYEQYF
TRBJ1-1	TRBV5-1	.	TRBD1	TGCGCCAGCAGCTCCCCCGGGACAGGTGAAGCTTTCTTT	CASSSPGTGEAFF
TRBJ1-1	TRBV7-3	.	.	TGTGCCAGCAGCCGGGACACCGGGGTCACTGAAGCTTTCTTT	CASSRDTGVTEAFF
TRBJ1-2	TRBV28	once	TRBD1	TGTGCCAGCAACCCGTCCGGGACAGCCTATGGCTACACCTTC	CASNPSGTAYGYTF
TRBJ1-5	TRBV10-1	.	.	TGCGCCAGCAGTGAGGGAGACCAGCCCCAGCATTTT	CASSEGDQPQHF
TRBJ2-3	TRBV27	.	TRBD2	TGTGCCAGCAGTTTAAGTAGACTAGCGGGGCGTACAGATACGCAGTATTTT	CASSLSRLAGRTDTQYF
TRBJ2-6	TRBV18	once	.	TGTGCCAGCTCCCCCGTTTCAGGGGCTGGCTCTGGGGCCAACGTCCTGACTTTC	CASSPVSGAGSGANVLTF
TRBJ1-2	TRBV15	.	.	TGTGCCACCAGCAGAGCGCCAACTCTGAACTATGGCTACACCTTC	CATSRAPTLNYGYTF
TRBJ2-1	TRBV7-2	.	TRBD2	TGTGCCAGCAGCTGGACTAGCGGCTCCTACAATGAGCAGTTCTTC	CASSWTSGSYNEQFF
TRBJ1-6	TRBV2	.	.	TGTGCCAGCATAGAATCTACCGTTAATTCACCCCTCCACTTT	CASIESTVNSPLHF
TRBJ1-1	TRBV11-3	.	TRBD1	TGTGCCAGCATCCTTTCCCGGACAGGGAACACTGAAGCTTTCTTT	CASILSRTGNTEAFF
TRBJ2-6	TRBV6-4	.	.	TGTGCCAGCAGTGAGGACACCTCTGGGGCCAACGTCCTGACTTTC	CASSEDTSGANVLTF
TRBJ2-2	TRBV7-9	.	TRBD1	TGTGCCAGCAGCGGACCGGGACAGGGGAACACCGGGGAGCTGTTTTTT	CASSGPGQGNTGELFF
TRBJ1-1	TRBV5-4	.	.	TGTGCCAGCAGCCCATCCGCAGTGAACACTGAAGCTTTCTTT	CASSPSAVNTEAFF
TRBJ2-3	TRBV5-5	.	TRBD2	TGTGCCAGCAGCTTGGGCAGCGGGGGACCAGATACGCAGTATTTT	CASSLGSGGPDTQYF
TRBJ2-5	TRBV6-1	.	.	TGTGCCAGCAGCGCCACAGGGTTGGAGACCCAGTACTTC	CASSATGLETQYF
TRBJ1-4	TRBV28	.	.	TGTGCCAGCAGTCCTACACCAGGGACCGCGGGGGAAAAACTGTTTTTT	CASSPTPGTAGEKLFF
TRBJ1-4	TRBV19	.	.	TGTGCCAGTAGGGGACAAGGGGTTGAAAAACTGTTTTTT	CASRGQGVEKLFF
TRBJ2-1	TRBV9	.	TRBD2	TGTGCCAGCAGCGGCCTACTAGCGGGGATATACAATGAGCAGTTCTTC	CASSGLLAGIYNEQFF
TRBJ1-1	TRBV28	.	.	TGTGCCAGCAGTACGGGACGGAGGGGATTGAACACTGAAGCTTTCTTT	CASSTGRRGLNTEAFF
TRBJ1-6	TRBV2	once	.	TGTGCCAGCAGTGACGGGAGCTCCTATAATTCACCCCTCCACTTT	CASSDGSSYNSPLHF
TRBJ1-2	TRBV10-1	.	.	TGCGCCAGCAGCAGATCGGGGTTTGGCTACACCTTC	CASSRSGFGYTF
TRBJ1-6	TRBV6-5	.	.	TGTGCCAGCAATCAGGGAAGCAATTCACCCCTCCACTTT	CASNQGSNSPLHF